Each of the 24 T cell receptor beta chains below was sequenced from the same sample in a study of CD8 T cells in ankylosing spondylitis. TCRdb re-called the 5' RACE reads through MiXCR, storing one row per CDR3 protein. The sample carries about 42,000 distinct CDR3 sequences, 3% to 4.5% recorded once. The sequencing input was blood, either unsorted or a sorted T cell fraction (not recorded which). Receptor source: a female donor with ankylosing spondylitis or in good health (not recorded which).

Many counts were recorded for this clonotype. V usage is TRBV9 and J usage is TRBJ2-3; 11 bases map to TRBD1. The CDR3 loop spans 17 amino acids. Trimming removed 3 bases from V and 3 bases from J; junction bases left unmatched: 9. Germline V gene lookup returns CDR1 SGDLS and CDR2 YYNGEE. CDR3 sequence reads: CASSARPGQGGTDTQYF. The CDR3 bases are TGTGCCAGCAGCGCGAGGCCGGGACAGGGGGGAACAGATACGCAGTATTTT.

At least ten counts were recorded for this clonotype. The chain carries TRBV9 and TRBJ2-5; perhaps TRBD2 as D (6 bases). Germline V lookup: CDR1 SGDLS, CDR2 YYNGEE. The CDR3 runs 15 residues. Deletions cut 2 bases from V and 5 bases from J, with 16 bases between. The CDR3 is CASSVGAGTLETQYF. In DNA form, the CDR3 reads TGTGCCAGCAGCGTCGGCGCGGGGACCCTCGAGACCCAGTACTTC. Full variable domain (outside the CDR3, taken from reference TRBV9 and TRBJ2-5): DSGVTQTPKHLITATGQRVTLRCSPRSGDLSVYWYQQSLDQGLQFLIQYYNGEERAKGNILERFSAQQFPDLHSELNLSSLELGDSALYFCASSVGAGTLETQYFGPGTRLLVL.

On this clonotype: One base away lies a much larger clone, so this may be a sequencing read error. The V and J genes are TRBV9 and TRBJ2-1, with 10 bases aligning to TRBD1. CDR1 and CDR2 (germline): SGDLS, YYNGEE. The CDR3 is 15 amino acids. The junction had 5 bases not matched to a gene; V was cut back by 3 bases and J by 5 bases. The CDR3 DNA follows: TGTGCCAGCAGCGGGACAGGGGGTGGTGACAATGAGCAGTTCTTC. It is translated as CASSGTGGGDNEQFF.

This clonotype has at least ten counts. The chain has TRBV9 and TRBJ1-1; D uncertain. Germline CDR1 reads SGDLS; CDR2 reads YYNGEE. V lost 4 bases, J lost 6 bases, and 13 bases lay in between. This CDR3 has 13 amino acids. The CDR3 nucleotides are TGTGCCAGCAGCCCAGAACCCGGTTCTGAAGCTTTCTTT. Its protein product is CASSPEPGSEAFF. Based on the CDR3 plus reference TRBV9 and TRBJ1-1, the full variable domain is DSGVTQTPKHLITATGQRVTLRCSPRSGDLSVYWYQQSLDQGLQFLIQYYNGEERAKGNILERFSAQQFPDLHSELNLSSLELGDSALYFCASSPEPGSEAFFGQGTRLTVV.

Many counts were recorded for this clonotype. The chain joins TRBV9 to TRBJ2-3; 9 bases are a match to TRBD2. Trimming removed 2 bases from V and 4 bases from J; junction bases left unmatched: 11. The germline V gene encodes CDR1 SGDLS and CDR2 YYNGEE. The CDR3 has 17 amino acids. The CDR3 bases are TGTGCCAGCAGCGTTTTAAATGGGCGGGGGGGATCAGATACGCAGTATTTT. Amino acid sequence: CASSVLNGRGGSDTQYF. Filled out from reference TRBV9 and TRBJ2-3, the complete variable domain reads DSGVTQTPKHLITATGQRVTLRCSPRSGDLSVYWYQQSLDQGLQFLIQYYNGEERAKGNILERFSAQQFPDLHSELNLSSLELGDSALYFCASSVLNGRGGSDTQYFGPGTRLTVL.

This clonotype was seen many times. The chain employs TRBV9 and TRBJ1-3; D not certain. Germline V gene lookup returns CDR1 SGDLS and CDR2 YYNGEE. The CDR3 is 14 amino acids. The V end lost 2 bases, the J end lost 0 bases, and 6 bases lay between the germline ends. The CDR3 loop is CASSVAVSGNTIYF. The CDR3 DNA follows: TGTGCCAGCAGCGTGGCGGTCTCTGGAAACACCATATATTTT.

The count of this clonotype is one. A much bigger clone sits one base away, suggesting this may be a read error. The rearrangement joins TRBV9 to TRBJ1-2, with D uncertain. Germline-derived CDR1 and CDR2 are SGDLS and YYNGEE. The CDR3 spans 14 residues. The CDR3, as DNA: TGTGCCATCAGCGGTGGCCCCGCTAAGTATGGCTACACCTTC. Translating gives CAISGGPAKYGYTF. Filled out from reference TRBV9 and TRBJ1-2, the complete variable domain reads DSGVTQTPKHLITATGQRVTLRCSPRSGDLSVYWYQQSLDQGLQFLIQYYNGEERAKGNILERFSAQQFPDLHSELNLSSLELGDSALYFCAISGGPAKYGYTFGSGTRLTVV.

The V gene is TRBV9, the J gene TRBJ1-2; maybe TRBD1 (6 bases). The V gene lost 0 bases and the J gene lost 3 bases, with 12 bases spanning the gap. Germline V gene lookup returns CDR1 SGDLS and CDR2 YYNGEE. The CDR3 has 15 residues. Here the CDR3 DNA reads TGTGCCAGCAGCGTAGGTGGGGGGCGTGACTATGGCTACACCTTC. Translation: CASSVGGGRDYGYTF.

This clonotype has a count of ten or more. The rearrangement uses TRBV9 and TRBJ1-3; possible D gene TRBD1, 6 bases. The CDR3 sequence is 15 residues long. Germline values: CDR1 SGDLS, CDR2 YYNGEE. V gave up 4 bases and J gave up 0 bases, with 11 bases separating them. For the CDR3, the DNA is TGTGCCAGCAGCCCCCGACAGGCCTCTGGAAACACCATATATTTT. This gives the protein CASSPRQASGNTIYF.

The rearrangement links TRBV9 to TRBJ2-7, with TRBD2 matching over 7 bases. Trimming cost V 0 bases and J 2 bases; bases outside gene matches: 5. Germline values: CDR1 SGDLS, CDR2 YYNGEE. The CDR3 covers 15 residues. The CDR3 region is CASSVEAGFTYEQYF. The CDR3 bases are TGTGCCAGCAGCGTAGAAGCGGGGTTCACCTACGAGCAGTACTTC.

The table lists this clonotype with many counts. The chain links TRBV9 to TRBJ1-2; no firm D call. Trimming left V 3 bases short and J 6 bases short, with 18 bases between. The germline V gene encodes CDR1 SGDLS and CDR2 YYNGEE. This CDR3 comprises 15 residues. CDR3: CASSAGPDSDDGYTF. In nucleotides, the CDR3 is TGTGCCAGCAGCGCAGGCCCCGACTCGGACGATGGCTACACCTTC.

This clonotype was seen only a few times. The chain employs TRBV9 and TRBJ2-7, with TRBD1 identical over 9 bases. This CDR3 is built from 15 residues. V dropped 0 bases and J dropped 5; count of bases not matched to a gene: 6. Germline V gene lookup returns CDR1 SGDLS and CDR2 YYNGEE. The CDR3 coding sequence is TGTGCCAGCAGCGTAGTAGGGACAGGGATCGACGAGCAGTACTTC. Translated: CASSVVGTGIDEQYF.

This clonotype was seen ten or more times. The CDR3 DNA is TGTGCCAGCAGCGCCGAGCAGGGTTCTAGCACAGATACGCAGTATTTT. This translates into CASSAEQGSSTDTQYF. The chain is built from TRBV9 and TRBJ2-3; a weak D match, TRBD1 (5 bases). The CDR3 covers 16 residues. V was clipped by 3 bases and J by 0 bases, with 14 bases between them. Germline-derived CDR1 and CDR2 are SGDLS and YYNGEE.

This clonotype was observed many times. This rearrangement joins TRBV9 to TRBJ2-3, with 8 bases lining up with TRBD2. Germline V gives CDR1 SGDLS, CDR2 YYNGEE. The CDR3 loop spans 15 amino acids. After removal of 3 bases from V and 5 bases from J, the junction contained 8 bases not matched to a gene. CDR3 sequence: CASSDPGGPGDTQYF. CDR3 in DNA: TGTGCCAGCAGCGATCCGGGGGGGCCGGGAGATACGCAGTATTTT.

This clonotype was seen repeatedly, ten times or more. The gene calls are TRBV21-1 and TRBJ1-2; TRBD1, the D gene given by the table, was not confirmed from the DNA. TRBV21-1 is a known pseudogene. CDR3 length: 15 residues. Here the CDR3 DNA reads TGTGCCAGCAGCAAAGTTCGGGGGGCGGGTGAAGGCTACACCTTC. Translated: CASSKVRGAGEGYTF.

CDR3 in DNA: TGTGCCAGCAGCGTAAGTCAGGACCCTATCTACAATGAGCAGTTCTTC. Its translation: CASSVSQDPIYNEQFF. This chain links TRBV9 with TRBJ2-1; D gene unclear. V was shortened by 1 base and J by 3 bases, with 14 bases between the two germline ends. CDR1 and CDR2 from the germline V gene are SGDLS and YYNGEE. The CDR3 runs to 16 residues.

The chain joins TRBV9 to TRBJ2-3, with 10 bases aligning to TRBD1. J gave up 2 bases and V 1 base, and 4 bases lay outside the gene matches. Germline assignment: CDR1 SGDLS and CDR2 YYNGEE. The CDR3 covers 16 residues. The DNA of the CDR3 is TGTGCCAGCAGCGTATTTGACAGGGGGCTCACAGATACGCAGTATTTT. Translating gives CASSVFDRGLTDTQYF.

In its sample, this clonotype was seen many times. The V and J genes are TRBV9 and TRBJ2-1, with 8 bases that match TRBD2. Germline CDR1 is SGDLS and CDR2 is YYNGEE. The J segment lost 8 bases and the V segment lost 0 bases, leaving 7 bases of the junction unmatched. The CDR3 loop spans 15 amino acids. This chain's CDR3 is CASSVDGTRSDEQFF. CDR3 DNA: TGTGCCAGCAGCGTAGACGGGACTAGGAGCGATGAGCAGTTCTTC.

This clonotype was seen many times. This rearrangement joins TRBV9 to TRBJ2-1, with D unresolved. The ends were cut back, 0 bases at V and 1 base at J, with 11 bases in the middle. Germline lookup yields CDR1 SGDLS and CDR2 YYNGEE. This CDR3 region has 16 residues. The CDR3 nucleotides are TGTGCCAGCAGCGTAGGACCCCTCATATCCTACAATGAGCAGTTCTTC. It translates to CASSVGPLISYNEQFF. The full variable domain, completed using reference TRBV9 and TRBJ2-1, is DSGVTQTPKHLITATGQRVTLRCSPRSGDLSVYWYQQSLDQGLQFLIQYYNGEERAKGNILERFSAQQFPDLHSELNLSSLELGDSALYFCASSVGPLISYNEQFFGPGTRLTVL.

This clonotype ranks as medium-sized (0.01 to 0.1%). The chain links TRBV9 to TRBJ1-4; the D is unclear. The CDR3 totals 13 residues. V dropped 0 bases and J dropped 8 bases, with 8 bases sitting between them. The germline V gene encodes CDR1 SGDLS and CDR2 YYNGEE. CDR3 nucleotide sequence: TGTGCCAGCAGCGTAGCTTTAAGCGAAAAACTGTTTTTT. Its translation: CASSVALSEKLFF.

This clonotype was counted ten times or more. This chain uses TRBV9 with TRBJ1-1; the D is unclear. Trimming shortened V by 4 bases and J by 0 bases, and 13 bases separated the two germline ends. Germline lookup yields CDR1 SGDLS and CDR2 YYNGEE. This CDR3 is built from 15 residues. CDR3 in DNA: TGTGCCAGCAGCCTCAGCGGCTCTTTGAACACTGAAGCTTTCTTT. Translated, it gives CASSLSGSLNTEAFF.

This clonotype was detected many times. This chain links TRBV9 with TRBJ2-3, with D possibly matching TRBD1 (6 bases). V was trimmed by 0 bases and J by 6 bases, leaving 14 bases between them. Germline lookup yields CDR1 SGDLS and CDR2 YYNGEE. There are 15 residues in the CDR3. In DNA form, the CDR3 reads TGTGCCAGCAGCGTAGCGGCAGGGGCAAGGGATACGCAGTATTTT. It translates to CASSVAAGARDTQYF.

This clonotype was detected ten times or more. The V and J genes are TRBV9 and TRBJ2-3; D tentatively fits TRBD1 or TRBD2 (5 bases each). Trimming stripped 4 bases from V and 0 bases from J, with 6 bases between. The CDR3 has 13 residues. In germline, CDR1 is SGDLS, CDR2 YYNGEE. CDR3 sequence reads: CASSRDSTDTQYF. The CDR3 DNA follows: TGTGCCAGCAGCCGGGACAGCACAGATACGCAGTATTTT.

This clonotype was recorded at least ten times. This chain joins TRBV9 and TRBJ2-5; 12 positions agree with TRBD2. The germline CDR1 and CDR2 sequences are SGDLS and YYNGEE. Losses at the gene ends were 4 bases for V and 5 bases for J; bases not matched to a gene: 9. This CDR3 is 16 amino acids long. CDR3 protein: CASSPGLAGLLETQYF. DNA for the CDR3: TGTGCCAGCAGCCCAGGACTAGCGGGGCTATTGGAGACCCAGTACTTC.